Each of the 31 T cell receptor beta chains below was sequenced from the same sample in a study of regulatory T cells in long-lasting Graves disease. Combining iRepertoire HTBI primers with Arm-PCR of CDR3 regions, the authors built TCR beta libraries. TCRdb processed the multiplex PCR reads anew with MiXCR; each CDR3 protein has one entry. The sample contains about 420,000 distinct CDR3 sequences, roughly 17% of which appear only once. The time point here: newly diagnosed GD, antithyroid drugs for less than 3 months. The authors made the TCR library using RNA they extracted from PBMCs. Another study also made use of these data, one on T cells in Graves' hyperthyroidism and ophthalmopathy.

The sequenced sample was peripheral blood mononuclear cells (PBMCs), obtained at new diagnosis, from a patient treated with antithyroid drugs. The receptors stem from a woman in her late teens or twenties with Graves disease.

This chain uses TRBV7-9 with TRBJ2-4, with a possible D match to TRBD2 (5 bases). Germline V gene lookup returns CDR1 SEHNR and CDR2 FQNEAQ (reference sequence). The germline V and J ends were trimmed by 1 base and 11 bases, with 27 bases remaining between them. The CDR3 is 18 amino acids. CDR3 loop: CASSLVSNLRDSLNVQYF. The CDR3 DNA reads TGTGCCAGCAGCTTAGTATCAAATCTCCGGGATTCTCTTAATGTTCAGTACTTC.

This clonotype has more than one count but fewer than ten. The chain employs TRBV9 and TRBJ1-1; no definite D call. Germline values: CDR1 SGDLS, CDR2 YYNGEE. This CDR3 region has 14 residues. The germline V and J ends were trimmed by 2 bases and 0 bases, with 8 bases remaining between them. The CDR3 is CASSVGMMNTEAFF. The CDR3 nucleotides read TGTGCCAGCAGCGTCGGAATGATGAACACTGAAGCTTTCTTT.

This clonotype was recorded at least ten times. The J gene is TRBJ1-5, the V gene TRBV20-1, with D unresolved. The germline V and J ends were trimmed by 0 bases and 6 bases, with 15 bases remaining between them. This CDR3 spans 15 amino acids. CDR1 and CDR2 (germline): DFQATT, SNEGSKA (reference sequence). CDR3 sequence: CSARDGVRIGQPQHF. The CDR3 bases are TGCAGTGCTAGAGATGGGGTTCGGATAGGTCAGCCCCAGCATTTT.

This clonotype was detected only a few times. The V gene is TRBV20-1, the J gene TRBJ2-4, with 9 bases that match TRBD2. V gave up 4 bases and J gave up 0 bases; unmatched junction bases: 16. The CDR3 sequence is 19 residues long. Germline lookup yields CDR1 DFQATT and CDR2 SNEGSKA (reference sequence). CDR3 amino acids: CSANRPGLAGTLAKNIQYF. CDR3 coding DNA: TGCAGTGCTAATCGCCCGGGACTAGCAGGGACGCTAGCCAAAAACATTCAGTACTTC.

The chain carries TRBV18 and TRBJ1-1; a possible D gene is TRBD1 (5 bases). CDR1 is KGHSH, CDR2 LQKENI, per germline. Deletions cut 2 bases from V and 1 base from J, with 11 bases between. The CDR3 runs 15 residues. The CDR3 reads CASSPVGESNTEAFF. The CDR3 bases are TGTGCCAGCTCACCAGTGGGGGAGTCGAACACTGAAGCTTTCTTT.

This clonotype was detected many times. The chain carries TRBV11-2 and TRBJ2-1; D call uncertain. Germline assignment: CDR1 SGHAT and CDR2 FQNNGV. With 0 bases removed from V and 10 bases from J, the gap between germline ends came to 13 bases. The CDR3 runs 14 residues. The CDR3 region has the DNA TGTGCCAGCAGCTTAGATACTGTTAGTGACGAGCAGTTCTTC. Translated: CASSLDTVSDEQFF.

This clonotype has a handful of counts. This chain links TRBV6-1 with TRBJ2-7; D remains unclear. Germline lookup yields CDR1 MNHNS and CDR2 SASEGT. The V gene lost 7 bases and the J gene lost 3 bases, with 16 bases spanning the gap. The CDR3 loop spans 14 amino acids. The CDR3 DNA is TGTGCCAGCACCCAGCGAGATGCGTTCTACGAGCAGTACTTC. Translation: CASTQRDAFYEQYF.

In this sample, this clonotype turned up once. This chain connects TRBV25-1 to TRBJ1-1; D gene unclear. Germline assignment: CDR1 MGHDK and CDR2 SYGVNS. The CDR3 runs to 12 residues. V gave up 3 bases and J gave up 6 bases, with 8 bases separating them. The CDR3 DNA reads TGTGCCAGCAGTGATTCGGTCCCTGAAGCTTTCTTT. It translates to CASSDSVPEAFF.

The gene calls are TRBV14 and TRBJ2-5; D could derive from TRBD1 or TRBD2 (5 bases each). The CDR3 runs to 13 residues. V was clipped by 3 bases and J by 5 bases, with 10 bases between them. Germline V lookup: CDR1 SGHDN, CDR2 FVKESK. The CDR3 spells CASSQRGTETQYF. The CDR3 DNA is TGTGCCAGCAGCCAGAGGGGAACGGAGACCCAGTACTTC.

Remarks on this clonotype: A read error may be the cause here, since a much bigger clone is one base away. This sequence joins TRBV6-1 and TRBJ2-3, with TRBD1 matching over 9 bases. The V and J ends lost 6 bases and 4 bases, in that order; junction bases with no gene match: 5. This CDR3 is built from 14 residues. The germline CDR1 and CDR2 sequences are MNHNS and SASEGT. The CDR3 DNA follows: TGTGCCAGCAGACAGGACAGGGGAGCAGATACGCAGTATTTT. Residues: CASRQDRGADTQYF.

This clonotype was found many times. The J gene is TRBJ2-7, the V gene TRBV12-3 or TRBV12-4; 10 positions match TRBD2. The J segment lost 1 base and the V segment lost 5 bases, leaving 8 bases of the junction unmatched. This CDR3 spans 16 amino acids. CDR3 in DNA: TGTGCCAGCAGTCCCACCGGACTAGCGGAATCCTACGAGCAGTACTTC. It is translated as CASSPTGLAESYEQYF.

In this sample, this clonotype turned up many times. The V call is TRBV27, the J call TRBJ1-1, with D hard to call. The CDR3 loop spans 13 amino acids. The V gene's germline CDR1 is MNHEY and CDR2 SMNVEV (reference sequence). Trimming left V 6 bases short and J 1 base short, with 9 bases between. The CDR3 DNA reads TGTGCCAGCAGCTTGTCCAGGAACACTGAAGCTTTCTTT. Its translation is CASSLSRNTEAFF.

This clonotype was seen only a few times. The chain uses TRBV29-1 and TRBJ2-7; D might be TRBD1 (5 bases). From germline, CDR1 is SQVTM and CDR2 ANQGSEA. The CDR3 totals 13 residues. Trimming took 4 bases from V and 0 from J, leaving 10 bases between them. The CDR3 reads CSVARTLSYEQYF. In DNA form, the CDR3 reads TGCAGCGTTGCGCGGACACTCTCCTACGAGCAGTACTTC.

The chain joins TRBV7-9 to TRBJ2-7; the D is unclear. V was pared by 1 base and J by 4 bases, with 11 bases between. The CDR3 is 14 amino acids. CDR1 is SEHNR, CDR2 FQNEAQ, per germline (reference sequence). CDR3 sequence (DNA): TGTGCCAGCAGCTTAGATGTATCTAGTTACGAGCAGTACTTC. Translating gives CASSLDVSSYEQYF. The entire variable domain, with the rest obtained from reference TRBV7-9 and TRBJ2-7, is as follows: DTGVSQNPRHKITKRGQNVTFRCDPISEHNRLYWYRQTLGQGPEFLTYFQNEAQLEKSRLLSDRFSAERPKGSFSTLEIQRTEQGDSAMYLCASSLDVSSYEQYFGPGTRLTVT.

This clonotype showed up many times. The V and J genes are TRBV9 and TRBJ2-1; D is uncertain. This CDR3 is built from 16 residues. CDR1 is SGDLS, CDR2 YYNGEE, per germline. V was clipped by 4 bases and J by 4 bases, with 18 bases between them. CDR3 DNA: TGTGCCAGCAGCCCGCGACGGTCGCAAATGTACAATGAGCAGTTCTTC. It codes for CASSPRRSQMYNEQFF.

The sample holds many counts of this clonotype. This chain uses TRBV3-1 with TRBJ1-1, with D unclear. The V end lost 1 base, the J end lost 5 bases, and 17 bases lay between the germline ends. This CDR3 has 16 residues. CDR1 is LGHDT, CDR2 YNNKEL, per germline (reference sequence). CDR3 amino acids: CASSQVTGRRRTEAFF. In DNA, the CDR3 is TGTGCCAGCAGCCAAGTCACGGGGAGGCGGCGGACTGAAGCTTTCTTT.

In this sample, this clonotype turned up many times. V usage is TRBV20-1 and J usage is TRBJ2-7, with D tentatively TRBD1 (6 bases). The V gene's germline CDR1 is DFQATT and CDR2 SNEGSKA (reference sequence). V lost 5 bases, J lost 6 bases, and 20 bases lay in between. This CDR3 region has 14 residues. Here the CDR3 reads CSAGGTGPLTEQYF. The DNA for the CDR3 is TGCAGTGCTGGGGGAACAGGGCCTCTCACCGAGCAGTACTTC.

In this sample, this clonotype turned up a few times. Since a much larger clone is just one base distant, this may be a read error. The chain combines TRBV28 with TRBJ1-1; perhaps TRBD1 as D (5 bases). From germline, CDR1 is MDHEN and CDR2 SYDVKM. V was pared by 2 bases and J by 7 bases, with 14 bases between. The CDR3 runs 14 residues. CDR3: CASSLGRTSNEAFF. The DNA for the CDR3 is TGTGCCAGCAGTTTAGGGCGGACATCCAATGAAGCTTTCTTT.

This clonotype was detected many times. The chain has TRBV3-1 and TRBJ2-7; D might be TRBD2 (5 bases). V dropped 1 base and J dropped 2 bases, with 18 bases sitting between them. Germline V gene sequence: CDR1 LGHDT, CDR2 YNNKEL (reference sequence). This CDR3 contains 17 residues. This chain's CDR3 is CASSQVVSGPYAYEQYF. CDR3 DNA: TGTGCCAGCAGCCAAGTCGTAAGCGGACCATACGCCTACGAGCAGTACTTC.

This clonotype occurred many times. The chain has TRBV11-2 and TRBJ1-1; no reliable D call. Trimming took off 5 bases at V and 5 bases at J, with 6 bases between the two ends. There are 11 residues in the CDR3. Germline V CDR1 and CDR2: SGHAT, FQNNGV. The CDR3 loop reads CASSQFTEAFF. CDR3 coding DNA: TGTGCCAGCAGCCAATTTACTGAAGCTTTCTTT.

This clonotype turned up a few times. The chain has TRBV6-1 and TRBJ2-7, with TRBD2 matching 12 bases. This CDR3 contains 15 residues. V was clipped by 6 bases and J by 2 bases; unmatched bases: 5. CDR1 and CDR2 from the germline V gene are MNHNS and SASEGT. The CDR3 here is CASRTLAGGPYEQYF. In DNA form, the CDR3 reads TGTGCCAGCAGAACCCTAGCGGGAGGGCCCTACGAGCAGTACTTC.

This clonotype showed up many times. The chain links TRBV27 to TRBJ1-5, with a weak D call TRBD1 (5 bases). CDR1 MNHEY and CDR2 SMNVEV come from the germline V gene (reference sequence). Trimming cost V 3 bases and J 4 bases, with 13 bases left between them. This CDR3 has 15 amino acids. The CDR3 reads CASSFSGGQNQPQHF. For the CDR3, the DNA is TGTGCCAGCAGTTTCTCCGGGGGTCAAAATCAGCCCCAGCATTTT.

This clonotype was counted at least ten times. The V call is TRBV28, the J call TRBJ1-1; tentatively, D is TRBD1 (6 bases). The germline V gene has CDR1 MDHEN and CDR2 SYDVKM. Trimming cost V 4 bases and J 5 bases, with 14 bases left between them. CDR3 size: 14 residues. The CDR3 DNA follows: TGTGCCAGCAGTTCCGGAGGGGGGCGGACTGAAGCTTTCTTT. Residues: CASSSGGGRTEAFF.

The CDR3 coding sequence is TGCAGTGCTAGAGATCCGCTAACGGGATTTCATGAGCAGTTCTTC. Encoded protein: CSARDPLTGFHEQFF. This sequence joins TRBV20-1 and TRBJ2-1, with a tentative D call TRBD2 (5 bases). Trimming removed 0 bases from V and 8 bases from J, with 17 bases in between. The CDR3 consists of 15 residues. The V gene's germline CDR1 is DFQATT and CDR2 SNEGSKA (reference sequence).

This clonotype occurred a few times. V usage is TRBV25-1 and J usage is TRBJ2-2, with 9 bases aligning to TRBD2. Germline V gives CDR1 MGHDK, CDR2 SYGVNS. V was clipped by 1 base and J by 4 bases; unmatched bases: 7. The CDR3 contains 17 residues. The CDR3 protein is CASSEFSLAGITGELFF. The CDR3 DNA follows: TGTGCCAGCAGTGAATTCTCGCTAGCGGGAATCACCGGGGAGCTGTTTTTT.

This clonotype was detected a few times. The chain employs TRBV19 and TRBJ1-2; 10 nucleotides line up with TRBD1. CDR3 size: 15 residues. Germline CDR1 LNHDA, CDR2 SQIVND (reference sequence). Trimming at V came to 4 bases and at J to 6 bases, leaving 8 bases not matched to a gene. Here the CDR3 reads CASSRTGTGENGYTF. As DNA, the CDR3 is TGTGCCAGTAGTAGAACCGGGACAGGGGAGAATGGCTACACCTTC.

This clonotype was recorded many times. The chain links TRBV3-1 to TRBJ1-1; the match to TRBD1 covers 8 bases. Looked up from germline, CDR1 is LGHDT and CDR2 is YNNKEL (reference sequence). This CDR3 is 14 amino acids long. Trimming cost V 1 base and J 4 bases; bases outside gene matches: 2. The CDR3 bases are TGTGCCAGCAGCCAAGGGACAGGGCCCACTGAAGCTTTCTTT. Translated, it gives CASSQGTGPTEAFF.

The chain has TRBV6-6 and TRBJ2-4; D gene unclear. Germline loops: CDR1 MNHNY, CDR2 SVGAGI (reference sequence). The CDR3 sequence is 15 residues long. The V end lost 0 bases, the J end lost 2 bases, and 8 bases lay between the germline ends. The chain's CDR3 is CASSYSGISKNIQYF. DNA of the CDR3: TGTGCCAGCAGTTACTCGGGGATATCCAAAAACATTCAGTACTTC.

There are many counts of this clonotype. This chain joins TRBV7-2 and TRBJ2-7, with 7 positions matching TRBD2. The germline gives CDR1 SGHTA, CDR2 FQGNSA. The CDR3 totals 13 residues. V gave up 6 bases and J gave up 7 bases; unmatched junction bases: 9. CDR3: CASSPVAGGEQYF. Here the CDR3 DNA reads TGTGCCAGCAGTCCCGTAGCGGGCGGAGAGCAGTACTTC.

This clonotype was observed a few times. The chain uses TRBV10-3 and TRBJ1-5; 7 bases align to TRBD1. J lost 5 bases, V lost 0 bases, and 13 bases had no gene match. Germline-derived CDR1 and CDR2 are ENHRY and SYGVKD. There are 18 residues in the CDR3. The CDR3 nucleotides read TGTGCCATCAGTGAGTCGAAGAATAAGGGGGCAAGGGATCAGCCCCAGCATTTT. Amino acids: CAISESKNKGARDQPQHF.

This clonotype was seen more than once but under ten times. The chain couples TRBV5-4 to TRBJ1-2; D might be TRBD1 (5 bases). Germline V gene sequence: CDR1 SGHNT, CDR2 YYREEE (reference sequence). V gave up 8 bases and J gave up 0 bases, with 20 bases separating them. CDR3 size: 16 residues. CDR3 amino acids: CASARWNRQSNYGYTF. CDR3 coding DNA: TGTGCCAGTGCGAGGTGGAACAGGCAATCTAACTATGGCTACACCTTC.